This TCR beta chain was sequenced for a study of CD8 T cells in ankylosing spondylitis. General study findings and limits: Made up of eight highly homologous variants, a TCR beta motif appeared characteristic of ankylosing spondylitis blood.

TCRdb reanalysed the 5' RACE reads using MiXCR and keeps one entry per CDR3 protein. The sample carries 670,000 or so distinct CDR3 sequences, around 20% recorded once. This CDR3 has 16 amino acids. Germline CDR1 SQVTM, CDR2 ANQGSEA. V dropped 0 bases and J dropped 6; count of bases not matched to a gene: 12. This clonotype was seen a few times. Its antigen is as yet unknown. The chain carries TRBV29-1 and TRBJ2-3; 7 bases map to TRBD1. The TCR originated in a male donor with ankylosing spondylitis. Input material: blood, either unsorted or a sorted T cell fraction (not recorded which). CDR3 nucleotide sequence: TGCAGCGTTGAAGATCGCACAGGGGAGATATGGGATACGCAGTATTTT. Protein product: CSVEDRTGEIWDTQYF.